This T cell receptor beta chain was recorded in a study of T-cell reconstitution after alpha-beta-depleted transplantation in children. This clonotype was detected ten times or more. Unique molecular identifiers were used to barcode this TCRbeta library. TCRdb fed the PCR reads into MiXCR, producing one record per CDR3 protein. The sample lists 200,000 to 300,000 distinct CDR3 sequences, approximately 12% occurring once. The V gene lost 3 bases and the J gene lost 11 bases, with 13 bases spanning the gap. The CDR3 spans 12 residues. Germline CDR1 is MDHEN and CDR2 is SYDVKM. Sequencing was performed on PBMCs from the stem cell graft donor, taken from the stem cell graft. This clonotype was obtained from a human donor who donated a stem cell graft to a child with acute lymphoblastic leukemia. V usage is TRBV28 and J usage is TRBJ1-1; weak D call: TRBD1 (5 bases). This CDR3 reads CASSFADRRAFF. CDR3 bases: TGTGCCAGCAGTTTTGCCGACAGACGGGCTTTCTTT.